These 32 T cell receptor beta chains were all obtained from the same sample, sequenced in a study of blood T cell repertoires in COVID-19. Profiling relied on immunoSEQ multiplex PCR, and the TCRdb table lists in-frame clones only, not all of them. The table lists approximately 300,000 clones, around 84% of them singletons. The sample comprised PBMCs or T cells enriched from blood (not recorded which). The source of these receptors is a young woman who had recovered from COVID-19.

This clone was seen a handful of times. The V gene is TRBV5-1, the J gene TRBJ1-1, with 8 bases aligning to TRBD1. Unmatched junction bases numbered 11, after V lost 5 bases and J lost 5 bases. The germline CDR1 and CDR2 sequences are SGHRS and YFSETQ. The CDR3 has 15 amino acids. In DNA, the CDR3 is TGCGCCAGCAGATTCCAGGGGGCGCGAGGGACTGAAGCTTTCTTT. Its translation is CASRFQGARGTEAFF.

CDR3 sequence reads: CATRPPGAYEQYF. CDR3 bases: TGTGCCACCAGACCGCCCGGGGCCTACGAGCAGTACTTC. The gene calls are TRBV19 and TRBJ2-7; D may be TRBD2 (5 bases). The CDR3 extends over 13 amino acids. V gave up 10 bases and J gave up 2 bases, with 15 bases separating them. CDR1 is LNHDA and CDR2 is SQIVND in the germline V gene (reference sequence).

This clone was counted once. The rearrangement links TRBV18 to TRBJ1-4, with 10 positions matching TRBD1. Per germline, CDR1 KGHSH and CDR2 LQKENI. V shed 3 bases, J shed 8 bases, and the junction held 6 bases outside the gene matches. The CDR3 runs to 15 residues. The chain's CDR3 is CASSPVGQGKEKLFF. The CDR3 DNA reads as TGTGCCAGCTCACCGGTGGGACAGGGGAAAGAAAAACTGTTTTTT.

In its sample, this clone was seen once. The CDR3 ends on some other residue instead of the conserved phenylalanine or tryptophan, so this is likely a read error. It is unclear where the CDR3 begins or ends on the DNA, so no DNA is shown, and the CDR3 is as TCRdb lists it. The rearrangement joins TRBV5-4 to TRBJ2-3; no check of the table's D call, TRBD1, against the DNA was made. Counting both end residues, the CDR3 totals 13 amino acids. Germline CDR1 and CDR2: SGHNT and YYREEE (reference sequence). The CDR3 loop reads CASSQKVPGQATY.

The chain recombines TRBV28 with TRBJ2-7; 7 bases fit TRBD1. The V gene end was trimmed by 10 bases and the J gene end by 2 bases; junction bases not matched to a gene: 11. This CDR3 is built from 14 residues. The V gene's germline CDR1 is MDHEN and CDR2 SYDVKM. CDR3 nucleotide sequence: TGTGCCACCTACCGAGGGGGCCTCACCTACGAGCAGTACTTC. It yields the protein CATYRGGLTYEQYF. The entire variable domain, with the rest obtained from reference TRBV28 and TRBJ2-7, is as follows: DVKVTQSSRYLVKRTGEKVFLECVQDMDHENMFWYRQDPGLGLRLIYFSYDVKMKEKGDIPEGYSVSREKKERFSLILESASTNQTSMYLCATYRGGLTYEQYFGPGTRLTVT.

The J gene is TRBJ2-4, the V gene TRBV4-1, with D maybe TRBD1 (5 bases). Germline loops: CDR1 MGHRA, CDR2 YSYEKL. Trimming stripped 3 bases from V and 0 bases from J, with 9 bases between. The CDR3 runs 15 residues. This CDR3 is CASSQVGLAKNIQYF. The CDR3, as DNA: TGCGCCAGCAGCCAGGTGGGGCTAGCCAAAAACATTCAGTACTTC.

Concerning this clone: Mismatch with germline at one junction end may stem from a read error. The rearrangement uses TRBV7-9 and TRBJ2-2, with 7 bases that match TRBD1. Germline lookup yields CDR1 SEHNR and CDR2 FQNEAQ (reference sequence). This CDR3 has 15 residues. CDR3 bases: TGTGCTAGCACCACAAGGGGGCGCAACACCGGGGAGCTGTTTTTT. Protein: CASTTRGRNTGELFF. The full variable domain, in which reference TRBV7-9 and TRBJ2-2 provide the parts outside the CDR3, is DTGVSQNPRHKITKRGQNVTFRCDPISEHNRLYWYRQTLGQGPEFLTYFQNEAQLEKSRLLSDRFSAERPKGSFSTLEIQRTEQGDSAMYLCASTTRGRNTGELFFGEGSRLTVL.

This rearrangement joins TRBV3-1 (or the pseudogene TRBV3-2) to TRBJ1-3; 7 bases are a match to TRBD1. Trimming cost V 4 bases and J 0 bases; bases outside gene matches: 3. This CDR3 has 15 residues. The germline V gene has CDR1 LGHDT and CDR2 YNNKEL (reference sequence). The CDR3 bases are TGTGCCAGCAGCCCCGACAGGGCCTCTGGAAACACCATATATTTT. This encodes CASSPDRASGNTIYF.

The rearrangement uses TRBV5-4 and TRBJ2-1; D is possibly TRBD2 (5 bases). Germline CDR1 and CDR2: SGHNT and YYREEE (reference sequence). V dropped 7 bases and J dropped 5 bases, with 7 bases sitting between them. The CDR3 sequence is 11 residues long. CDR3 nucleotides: TGTGCCAGCGGGAGAGACAATGAGCAGTTCTTC. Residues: CASGRDNEQFF.

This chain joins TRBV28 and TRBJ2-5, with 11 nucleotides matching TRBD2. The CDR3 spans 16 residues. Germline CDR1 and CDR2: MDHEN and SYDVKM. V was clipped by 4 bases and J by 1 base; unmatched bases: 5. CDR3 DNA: TGTGCCAGCAGTTGGATAGCGGGAGGGCCCCAAGAGACCCAGTACTTC. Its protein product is CASSWIAGGPQETQYF.

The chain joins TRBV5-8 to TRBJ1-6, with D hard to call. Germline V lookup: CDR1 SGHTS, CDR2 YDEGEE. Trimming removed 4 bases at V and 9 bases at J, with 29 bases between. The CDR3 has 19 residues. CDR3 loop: CASSPPRNWQSDIGSPLHF. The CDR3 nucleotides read TGTGCCAGCAGCCCCCCACGCAATTGGCAGTCCGATATTGGTTCACCCCTCCACTTT.

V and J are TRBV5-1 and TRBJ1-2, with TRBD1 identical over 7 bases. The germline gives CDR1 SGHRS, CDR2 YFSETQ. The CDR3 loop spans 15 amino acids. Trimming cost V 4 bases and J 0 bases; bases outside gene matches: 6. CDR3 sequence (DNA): TGCGCCAGCAGCCGAAGACAGGGTGCTAACTATGGCTACACCTTC. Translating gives CASSRRQGANYGYTF. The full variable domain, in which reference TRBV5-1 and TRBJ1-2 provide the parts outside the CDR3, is KAGVTQTPRYLIKTRGQQVTLSCSPISGHRSVSWYQQTPGQGLQFLFEYFSETQRNKGNFPGRFSGRQFSNSRSEMNVSTLELGDSALYLCASSRRQGANYGYTFGSGTRLTVV.

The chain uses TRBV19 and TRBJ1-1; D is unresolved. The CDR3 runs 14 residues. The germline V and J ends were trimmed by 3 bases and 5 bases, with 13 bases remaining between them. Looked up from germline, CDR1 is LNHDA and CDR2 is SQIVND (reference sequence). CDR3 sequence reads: CASSMTGKWTEAFF. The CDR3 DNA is TGTGCCAGTAGTATGACGGGGAAGTGGACTGAAGCTTTCTTT.

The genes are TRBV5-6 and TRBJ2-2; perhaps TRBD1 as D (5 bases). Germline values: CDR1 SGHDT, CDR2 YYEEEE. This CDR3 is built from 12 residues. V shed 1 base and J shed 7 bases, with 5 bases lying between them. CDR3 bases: TGTGCCAGCAGCTTGAGGGGCGGGGAGCTGTTTTTT. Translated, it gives CASSLRGGELFF. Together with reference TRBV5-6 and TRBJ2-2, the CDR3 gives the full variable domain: DAGVTQSPTHLIKTRGQQVTLRCSPKSGHDTVSWYQQALGQGPQFIFQYYEEEERQRGNFPDRFSGHQFPNYSSELNVNALLLGDSALYLCASSLRGGELFFGEGSRLTVL.

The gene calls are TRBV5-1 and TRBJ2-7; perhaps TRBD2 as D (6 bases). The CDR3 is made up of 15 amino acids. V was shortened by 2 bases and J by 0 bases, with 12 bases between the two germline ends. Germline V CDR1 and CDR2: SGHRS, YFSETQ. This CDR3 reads CASSLNYGSSYEQYF. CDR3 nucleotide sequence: TGCGCCAGCAGCTTAAATTACGGGAGCTCCTACGAGCAGTACTTC.

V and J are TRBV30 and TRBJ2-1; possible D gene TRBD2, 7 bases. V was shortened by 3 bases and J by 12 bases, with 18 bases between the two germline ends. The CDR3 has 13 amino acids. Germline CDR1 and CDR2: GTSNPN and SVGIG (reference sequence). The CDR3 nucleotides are TGTGCCTGGAGCCCCGGGGGGCTTCTTCGGCAGTTCTTC. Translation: CAWSPGGLLRQFF.

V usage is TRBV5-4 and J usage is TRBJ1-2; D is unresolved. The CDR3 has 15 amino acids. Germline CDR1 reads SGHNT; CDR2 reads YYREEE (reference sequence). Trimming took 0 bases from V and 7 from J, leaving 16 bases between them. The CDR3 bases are TGTGCCAGCAGCTTGGAGGTACACGACTTCCGTGGCTACACCTTC. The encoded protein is CASSLEVHDFRGYTF.

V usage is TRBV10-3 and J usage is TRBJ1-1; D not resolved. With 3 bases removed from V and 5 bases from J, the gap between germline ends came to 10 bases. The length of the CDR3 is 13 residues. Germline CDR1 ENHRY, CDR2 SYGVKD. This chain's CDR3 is CAISEAEVTEAFF. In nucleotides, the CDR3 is TGTGCCATCAGTGAAGCCGAGGTTACTGAAGCTTTCTTT.

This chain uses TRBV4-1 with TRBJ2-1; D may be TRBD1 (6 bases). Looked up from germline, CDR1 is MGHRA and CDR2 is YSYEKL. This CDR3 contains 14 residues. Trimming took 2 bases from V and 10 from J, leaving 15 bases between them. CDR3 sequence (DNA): TGCGCCAGCAGCCAATCGAGACAGGTAGGCGAGCAGTTCTTC. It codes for CASSQSRQVGEQFF.

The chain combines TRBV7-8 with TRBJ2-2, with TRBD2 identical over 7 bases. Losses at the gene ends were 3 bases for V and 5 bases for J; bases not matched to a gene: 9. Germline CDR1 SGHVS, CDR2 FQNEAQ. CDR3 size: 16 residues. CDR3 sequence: CASSFGSGDGTGELFF. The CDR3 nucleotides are TGTGCCAGCAGCTTCGGGAGCGGGGATGGAACCGGGGAGCTGTTTTTT.

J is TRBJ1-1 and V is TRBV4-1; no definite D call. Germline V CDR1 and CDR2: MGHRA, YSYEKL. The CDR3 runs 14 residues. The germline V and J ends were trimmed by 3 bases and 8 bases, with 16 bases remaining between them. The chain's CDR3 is CASSQRVEAKEAFF. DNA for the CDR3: TGCGCCAGCAGCCAGAGGGTTGAGGCTAAGGAAGCTTTCTTT.

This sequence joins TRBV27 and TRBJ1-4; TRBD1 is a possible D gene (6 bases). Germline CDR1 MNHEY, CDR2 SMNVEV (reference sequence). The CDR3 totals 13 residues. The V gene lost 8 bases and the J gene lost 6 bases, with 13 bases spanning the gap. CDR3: CASPDRLYEKLFF. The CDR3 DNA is TGTGCCAGCCCAGACAGGTTGTATGAAAAACTGTTTTTT.

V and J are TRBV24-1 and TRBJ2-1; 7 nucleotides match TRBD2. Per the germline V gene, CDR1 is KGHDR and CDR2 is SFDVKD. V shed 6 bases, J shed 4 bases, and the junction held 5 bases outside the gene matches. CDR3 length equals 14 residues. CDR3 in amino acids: CATSPGGLYNEQFF. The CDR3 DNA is TGTGCCACCAGTCCGGGAGGCCTATACAATGAGCAGTTCTTC.

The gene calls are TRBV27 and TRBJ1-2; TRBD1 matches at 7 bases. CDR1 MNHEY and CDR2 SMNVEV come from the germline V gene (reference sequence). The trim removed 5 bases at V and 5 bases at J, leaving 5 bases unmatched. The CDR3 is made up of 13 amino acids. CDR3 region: CASSPTGEYGYTF. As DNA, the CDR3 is TGTGCCAGCAGTCCCACAGGGGAGTATGGCTACACCTTC.

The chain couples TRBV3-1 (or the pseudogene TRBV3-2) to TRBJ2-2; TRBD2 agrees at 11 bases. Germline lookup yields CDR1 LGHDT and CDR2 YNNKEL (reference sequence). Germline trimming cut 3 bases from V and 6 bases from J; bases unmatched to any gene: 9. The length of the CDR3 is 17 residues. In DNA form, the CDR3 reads TGTGCCAGCAGCCATGTAGCGGGAGGGCCTGAGGCCGGGGAGCTGTTTTTT. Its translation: CASSHVAGGPEAGELFF.

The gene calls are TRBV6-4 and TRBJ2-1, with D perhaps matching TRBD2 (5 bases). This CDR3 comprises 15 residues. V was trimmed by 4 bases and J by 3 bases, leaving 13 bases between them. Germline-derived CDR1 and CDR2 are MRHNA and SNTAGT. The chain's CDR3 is CASSAEEGFYNEQFF. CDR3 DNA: TGTGCCAGCAGTGCAGAAGAGGGATTCTACAATGAGCAGTTCTTC.

CDR3 sequence: CASSVGQGKETQYF. The CDR3 DNA is TGTGCCAGTAGTGTGGGACAGGGTAAAGAGACCCAGTACTTC. This chain joins TRBV19 and TRBJ2-5; 9 bases map to TRBD1. The germline V gene encodes CDR1 LNHDA and CDR2 SQIVND (reference sequence). The J segment lost 3 bases and the V segment lost 5 bases, leaving 4 bases of the junction unmatched. CDR3 length equals 14 residues.

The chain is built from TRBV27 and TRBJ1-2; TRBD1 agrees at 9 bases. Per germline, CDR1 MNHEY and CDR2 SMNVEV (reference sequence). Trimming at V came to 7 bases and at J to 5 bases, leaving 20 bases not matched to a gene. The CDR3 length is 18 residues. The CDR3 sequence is CASIRTGTGSLRAYGYTF. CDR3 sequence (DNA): TGTGCCAGCATTCGTACCGGGACAGGGAGTTTGAGGGCTTATGGCTACACCTTC.

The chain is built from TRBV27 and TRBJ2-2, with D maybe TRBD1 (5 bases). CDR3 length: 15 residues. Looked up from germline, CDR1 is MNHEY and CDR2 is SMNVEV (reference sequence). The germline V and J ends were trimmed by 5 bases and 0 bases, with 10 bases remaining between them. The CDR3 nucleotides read TGTGCCAGCAGTAGACAGCGACCGAACACCGGGGAGCTGTTTTTT. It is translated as CASSRQRPNTGELFF.

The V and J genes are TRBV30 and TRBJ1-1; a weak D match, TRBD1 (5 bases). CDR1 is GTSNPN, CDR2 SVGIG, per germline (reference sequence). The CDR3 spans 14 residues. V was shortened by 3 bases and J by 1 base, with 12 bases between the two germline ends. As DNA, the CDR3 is TGTGCCTGGAGAACGGGAGGGGCGAACACTGAAGCTTTCTTT. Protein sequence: CAWRTGGANTEAFF.

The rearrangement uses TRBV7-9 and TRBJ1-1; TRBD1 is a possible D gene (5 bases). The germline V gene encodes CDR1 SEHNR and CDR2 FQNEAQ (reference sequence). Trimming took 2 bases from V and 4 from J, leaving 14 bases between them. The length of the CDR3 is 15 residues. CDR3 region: CASSLQGMAVTEAFF. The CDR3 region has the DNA TGTGCCAGCAGCTTACAGGGAATGGCTGTCACTGAAGCTTTCTTT. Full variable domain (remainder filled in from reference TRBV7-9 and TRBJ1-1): DTGVSQNPRHKITKRGQNVTFRCDPISEHNRLYWYRQTLGQGPEFLTYFQNEAQLEKSRLLSDRFSAERPKGSFSTLEIQRTEQGDSAMYLCASSLQGMAVTEAFFGQGTRLTVV.

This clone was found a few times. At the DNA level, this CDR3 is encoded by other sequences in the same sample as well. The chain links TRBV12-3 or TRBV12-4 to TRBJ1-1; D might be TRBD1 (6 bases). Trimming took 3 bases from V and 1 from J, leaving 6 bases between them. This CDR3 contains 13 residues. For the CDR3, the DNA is TGTGCCAGCAGTTTCAGGGGGAACACTGAAGCTTTCTTT. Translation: CASSFRGNTEAFF.